Shown below are 10 T cell receptor beta chains from a single sample sequenced in a study of blood T cell repertoires in COVID-19 (dated by TCRdb to about 2020). The library was generated by the immunoSEQ multiplex PCR assay. The immuneACCESS repertoire file appears here via TCRdb, limited to in-frame rearrangements. These files lack a portion of the clones; in checked studies, under half of the deficit traces to unresolved V genes, and the cause of the others is not known. The sample has approximately 200,000 clones on record, around 89% of them singletons. The ten largest clones represent 3.5% to 5% of the sample. Material for sequencing was peripheral blood. The receptors were gathered from a woman younger than 45 with acute or convalescent COVID-19.

This clone was seen more than once but under ten times. The rearrangement uses TRBV28 and TRBJ2-1; tentatively, D is TRBD2 (6 bases). Trimming cost V 8 bases and J 4 bases, with 15 bases left between them. The CDR3 is 14 amino acids. Germline lookup yields CDR1 MDHEN and CDR2 SYDVKM. The DNA of the CDR3 is TGTGCCAGCGTGGCTAGCGCAGGGTACAATGAGCAGTTCTTC. Its translation: CASVASAGYNEQFF. Variable domain in full (rest from reference TRBV28 and TRBJ2-1): DVKVTQSSRYLVKRTGEKVFLECVQDMDHENMFWYRQDPGLGLRLIYFSYDVKMKEKGDIPEGYSVSREKKERFSLILESASTNQTSMYLCASVASAGYNEQFFGPGTRLTVL.

The rearrangement joins TRBV6-6 to TRBJ1-6; D is perhaps TRBD1 (5 bases). Germline CDR1 reads MNHNY; CDR2 reads SVGAGI (reference sequence). The CDR3 consists of 13 residues. The V and J ends lost 4 bases and 7 bases respectively, with 8 bases between them. DNA for the CDR3: TGTGCCAGCAGTTGGACAACCAATTCACCCCTCCACTTT. Translating gives CASSWTTNSPLHF.

This clone was seen just once. The chain recombines TRBV6-1 with TRBJ2-4, with D possibly TRBD2 on 6 matching bases. Deletions cut 4 bases from V and 6 bases from J, with 19 bases between. CDR3 length: 16 residues. Germline values: CDR1 MNHNS, CDR2 SASEGT. For the CDR3, the DNA is TGTGCCAGCAGTGTACATCTCGGCGGGGCAGGAAACATTCAGTACTTC. It encodes CASSVHLGGAGNIQYF.

V is TRBV19 and J is TRBJ2-1; TRBD2 is a possible D gene (6 bases). Trimming left V 3 bases short and J 5 bases short, with 14 bases between. The CDR3 totals 15 residues. Germline CDR1 reads LNHDA; CDR2 reads SQIVND (reference sequence). CDR3 in amino acids: CASSMSSAGHNEQFF. The CDR3 region has the DNA TGTGCCAGTAGTATGAGCAGTGCGGGGCACAATGAGCAGTTCTTC.

The table lists this clone with a count of one. The gene calls are TRBV27 and TRBJ2-7; 8 bases line up with TRBD1. Trimming at V came to 7 bases and at J to 0 bases, leaving 5 bases not matched to a gene. The CDR3 sequence is 14 residues long. Germline CDR1 and CDR2: MNHEY and SMNVEV (reference sequence). The CDR3 DNA sequence: TGTGCCAGCACCCGGGACAGGTACTCCTACGAGCAGTACTTC. Protein: CASTRDRYSYEQYF.

The chain joins TRBV5-4 to TRBJ1-1; D perhaps matches TRBD1 (6 bases). Germline CDR1 is SGHNT and CDR2 is YYREEE (reference sequence). There are 12 residues in the CDR3. Trimming removed 7 bases at V and 0 bases at J, with 7 bases between. CDR3: CASGQLNTEAFF. The CDR3 DNA reads as TGTGCCAGCGGACAGCTGAACACTGAAGCTTTCTTT.

V gene TRBV7-9 combines with J gene TRBJ2-1; 10 bases fit TRBD1. After removal of 8 bases from V and 6 bases from J, the junction contained 1 base not matched to a gene. The V gene's germline CDR1 is SEHNR and CDR2 FQNEAQ (reference sequence). The CDR3 has 12 amino acids. CDR3 amino acids: CASGQGGNEQFF. The CDR3 DNA follows: TGTGCCAGCGGACAGGGGGGCAATGAGCAGTTCTTC. The complete variable domain, with remaining parts taken from reference TRBV7-9 and TRBJ2-1, reads DTGVSQNPRHKITKRGQNVTFRCDPISEHNRLYWYRQTLGQGPEFLTYFQNEAQLEKSRLLSDRFSAERPKGSFSTLEIQRTEQGDSAMYLCASGQGGNEQFFGPGTRLTVL.

The CDR3 protein is CASSPSGETNEKLFF. The CDR3 DNA reads as TGCGCCAGCAGCCCATCGGGGGAGACTAATGAAAAACTGTTTTTT. The genes are TRBV5-1 and TRBJ1-4; TRBD1 might be the D (5 bases). CDR1 SGHRS and CDR2 YFSETQ come from the germline V gene. This CDR3 has 15 residues. The V end lost 4 bases, the J end lost 2 bases, and 12 bases lay between the germline ends.

This clone was counted a few times. The genes are TRBV19 and TRBJ2-1; TRBD2 might be the D (5 bases). The CDR3 has 14 amino acids. CDR1 LNHDA and CDR2 SQIVND come from the germline V gene (reference sequence). The ends were cut back, 3 bases at V and 4 bases at J, with 10 bases in the middle. CDR3 DNA sequence: TGTGCCAGTAGTATGTTCGGGAATTACAATGAGCAGTTCTTC. It codes for CASSMFGNYNEQFF. Complete variable domain (other parts from reference TRBV19 and TRBJ2-1): DGGITQSPKYLFRKEGQNVTLSCEQNLNHDAMYWYRQDPGQGLRLIYYSQIVNDFQKGDIAEGYSVSREKKESFPLTVTSAQKNPTAFYLCASSMFGNYNEQFFGPGTRLTVL.

CDR3 protein: CASSQVAPTSDTQYF. Here the CDR3 DNA reads TGTGCCAGCAGCCAAGTTGCCCCCACGAGCGACACGCAGTATTTT. The chain combines TRBV4-2 with TRBJ2-3; no definite D call. Germline V gene data show CDR1 as LGHNA and CDR2 as YNFKEQ. The CDR3 runs to 15 residues. V was shortened by 1 base and J by 9 bases, with 17 bases between the two germline ends.